The 17 T cell receptor beta chains in this list originate from one sample, sequenced in a study of blood T cell repertoires in COVID-19. Using immunoSEQ multiplex PCR, the repertoire was profiled, and TCRdb retains in-frame clones only, with some absent. The data contain about 480,000 clones, 85% to 90% of them singletons. Sequenced sample: PBMCs or T cells enriched from blood (not recorded which). The receptors here all came from a woman between 40 and 55 years old who had recovered from COVID-19.

The chain couples TRBV2 to TRBJ1-1; 7 bases align to TRBD1. With V trimmed by 6 bases and J by 5 bases, 9 bases remained unmatched. This CDR3 is built from 14 residues. Germline V gene lookup returns CDR1 SNHLY and CDR2 FYNNEI. The CDR3 sequence is CASRRKEGATEAFF. For the CDR3, the DNA is TGTGCCAGCAGGAGGAAGGAGGGGGCAACTGAAGCTTTCTTT.

DNA for the CDR3: TGTGCCAGCAGTGTGACAGCGGGAGCGACCGGGGAGCTGTTTTTT. Its protein is CASSVTAGATGELFF. The chain joins TRBV25-1 to TRBJ2-2; 8 bases line up with TRBD2. The V and J ends lost 4 bases and 5 bases, in that order; junction bases with no gene match: 6. The CDR3 covers 15 residues. Per the germline V gene, CDR1 is MGHDK and CDR2 is SYGVNS.

V usage is TRBV6-1 and J usage is TRBJ2-3; 12 nucleotides align to TRBD1. The CDR3 spans 16 residues. J lost 5 bases, V lost 2 bases, and 5 bases had no gene match. Germline loops: CDR1 MNHNS, CDR2 SASEGT. The CDR3 nucleotides are TGTGCCAGCAGTGAAAGGGACAGGGGGCTAGGAGATACGCAGTATTTT. Protein product: CASSERDRGLGDTQYF.

J is TRBJ2-7 and V is TRBV4-3; D not certain. V was trimmed by 1 base and J by 2 bases, leaving 6 bases between them. The CDR3 has 13 residues. Germline CDR1 reads LGHNA; CDR2 reads YSLEER. The CDR3 DNA is TGCGCCAGCAGCCAAGTTCTAACCTACGAGCAGTACTTC. This sequence encodes CASSQVLTYEQYF.

The gene calls are TRBV27 and TRBJ2-1, with 10 bases identical to TRBD2. Germline V gene sequence: CDR1 MNHEY, CDR2 SMNVEV (reference sequence). There are 16 residues in the CDR3. The V gene end was trimmed by 2 bases and the J gene end by 10 bases; junction bases not matched to a gene: 11. CDR3 region: CASSLDLAGVSAEQFF. The CDR3 DNA reads as TGTGCCAGCAGTTTAGATCTAGCGGGAGTGTCGGCCGAGCAGTTCTTC.

Concerning this clone itself: Other DNA sequences in the sample encode the same CDR3. The CDR3 sequence is CASSPSQGGPYNEQFF. The DNA of the CDR3 is TGTGCCAGCTCACCTTCTCAGGGAGGACCCTACAATGAGCAGTTCTTC. The V gene is TRBV18, the J gene TRBJ2-1; D might be TRBD2 (6 bases). In germline, CDR1 is KGHSH, CDR2 LQKENI. Deletions cut 3 bases from V and 2 bases from J, with 14 bases between. This CDR3 comprises 16 residues.

The chain is built from TRBV2 and TRBJ1-1; D possibly corresponds to TRBD1 (6 bases). Germline V gene data show CDR1 as SNHLY and CDR2 as FYNNEI. V gave up 2 bases and J gave up 1 base, with 11 bases separating them. CDR3 length equals 15 residues. The CDR3 DNA follows: TGTGCCAGCAGTGAACTGGGACAAGGGAACACTGAAGCTTTCTTT. Translated, it gives CASSELGQGNTEAFF. Combining the CDR3 with reference TRBV2 and TRBJ1-1 gives the whole variable domain EPEVTQTPSHQVTQMGQEVILRCVPISNHLYFYWYRQILGQKVEFLVSFYNNEISEKSEIFDDQFSVERPDGSNFTLKIRSTKLEDSAMYFCASSELGQGNTEAFFGQGTRLTVV.

V is TRBV19 and J is TRBJ1-2; D is possibly TRBD1 (6 bases). Germline CDR1 LNHDA, CDR2 SQIVND (reference sequence). The CDR3 sequence is 15 residues long. The germline V and J ends were trimmed by 3 bases and 4 bases, with 15 bases remaining between them. The CDR3 nucleotides read TGTGCCAGTAGTATTCCGGGACAAGCGACCTATGGCTACACCTTC. Its protein is CASSIPGQATYGYTF.

This clone was seen once. The rearrangement links TRBV29-1 to TRBJ2-3; D ambiguous. CDR1 and CDR2 (germline): SQVTM, ANQGSEA. V was trimmed by 0 bases and J by 4 bases, leaving 17 bases between them. The CDR3 extends over 16 amino acids. CDR3: CSVEDRFSRSADTQYF. Written as DNA, the CDR3 is TGCAGCGTTGAAGACAGATTCTCCCGCAGCGCAGATACGCAGTATTTT.

The chain is built from TRBV6-5 and TRBJ2-3; TRBD2 might be the D (6 bases). The length of the CDR3 is 13 residues. V was pared by 6 bases and J by 3 bases, with 10 bases between. Germline V lookup: CDR1 MNHEY, CDR2 SVGAGI. The CDR3 sequence: CASRVRGTDTQYF. The DNA of the CDR3 is TGTGCCAGCAGAGTCCGGGGGACAGATACGCAGTATTTT.

The chain carries TRBV21-1 and TRBJ2-3; TRBD2, the D gene given by the table, was not confirmed from the DNA. TRBV21-1 is flagged as a pseudogene. This CDR3 is 18 amino acids long. The CDR3 region has the DNA TGTGCCAGCAGCAATCTAGCGGGAGGGCCTCTTAGAACAGATACGCAGTATTTT. Translated: CASSNLAGGPLRTDTQYF.

The V gene is TRBV30, the J gene TRBJ1-2; no definite D call. Trimming took off 3 bases at V and 1 base at J, with 6 bases between the two ends. The germline V gene encodes CDR1 GTSNPN and CDR2 SVGIG (reference sequence). The CDR3 is 12 amino acids. This CDR3 is CAWSGLNYGYTF. The CDR3 coding sequence is TGTGCCTGGAGCGGACTTAACTATGGCTACACCTTC.

The V and J genes are TRBV10-2 and TRBJ2-7, with TRBD2 matching over 13 bases. Germline values: CDR1 WSHSY, CDR2 SAAADI. The CDR3 covers 14 residues. V shed 8 bases, J shed 3 bases, and the junction held 4 bases outside the gene matches. The CDR3 DNA reads as TGCGCCAGCCTAGGACTAGCGGGAGTCTACGAGCAGTACTTC. This codes for CASLGLAGVYEQYF.

The chain carries TRBV7-9 and TRBJ1-2; 9 bases are shared with TRBD1. Looked up from germline, CDR1 is SEHNR and CDR2 is FQNEAQ (reference sequence). The V gene end was trimmed by 6 bases and the J gene end by 8 bases; junction bases not matched to a gene: 10. This CDR3 comprises 14 residues. The CDR3 reads CASRPHTGGWGYTF. The CDR3 nucleotides read TGTGCCAGCAGACCTCACACAGGGGGCTGGGGCTACACCTTC.

The chain uses TRBV9 and TRBJ2-7, with 10 bases matching TRBD1. Germline V lookup: CDR1 SGDLS, CDR2 YYNGEE. Trimming removed 4 bases from V and 4 bases from J; junction bases left unmatched: 5. This CDR3 spans 14 amino acids. This chain's CDR3 is CASSLTGGDYEQYF. The CDR3 DNA sequence: TGTGCCAGCAGCCTGACAGGGGGCGATTACGAGCAGTACTTC. Using reference TRBV9 and TRBJ2-7 for the parts outside the CDR3, the full variable domain is DSGVTQTPKHLITATGQRVTLRCSPRSGDLSVYWYQQSLDQGLQFLIQYYNGEERAKGNILERFSAQQFPDLHSELNLSSLELGDSALYFCASSLTGGDYEQYFGPGTRLTVT.

This chain uses TRBV29-1 with TRBJ1-1; TRBD1 might be the D (5 bases). The CDR3 contains 12 residues. Germline V gene lookup returns CDR1 SQVTM and CDR2 ANQGSEA. Trimming stripped 7 bases from V and 0 bases from J, with 9 bases between. As DNA, the CDR3 is TGCAGCGGTTGGACACTGAACACTGAAGCTTTCTTT. Translation: CSGWTLNTEAFF.

The genes are TRBV21-1 and TRBJ2-1; whether TRBD2, the table's D call, matches the DNA was not checked. TRBV21-1 is tagged as a pseudogene. This CDR3 is 22 amino acids long. The CDR3 spells CASSKIFPGLAGAFFPYNEQFF. CDR3 nucleotide sequence: TGTGCCAGCAGCAAAATCTTTCCGGGACTAGCGGGAGCCTTTTTTCCCTACAATGAGCAGTTCTTC.